This T cell receptor (beta chain) was obtained from a study of human versus mouse CDR3 diversity and MHC coevolution. Background on the study: immunoSEQ was reported to reach one in 200,000 T cells sensitivity.

This clone was counted once. As yet, its antigen is unknown. This CDR3 is 14 amino acids long. V was cut by 2 bases and J by 0 bases, with 10 bases left in between. From germline, CDR1 is SQVTM and CDR2 ANQGSEA. The data were produced by immunoSEQ multiplex PCR, yet TCRdb's version contains in-frame clones alone and is incomplete. The sample lists about 83,000 clones; 85% to 95% were seen once. Study results and caveats: Among all groups, two of three human donors showed least clonal inequality. iCHAO1 estimated the human TCR beta repertoire at about 1.5 million clonotypes. Mice had fewer CDR3 deletions and insertions than humans on average.

This chain links TRBV29-1 with TRBJ1-2; a weak D match, TRBD1 (5 bases). Sequenced material: naive CD4+ T cells from blood. Subset in this sample: CD45RO-negative CD62L-positive naive CD4 T cells. This clonotype was obtained from a person between 30 and 69 years old in good health. In DNA form, the CDR3 reads TGCAGCGTTGAACCCAGGGTAGCTAACTATGGCTACACCTTC. This sequence encodes CSVEPRVANYGYTF.